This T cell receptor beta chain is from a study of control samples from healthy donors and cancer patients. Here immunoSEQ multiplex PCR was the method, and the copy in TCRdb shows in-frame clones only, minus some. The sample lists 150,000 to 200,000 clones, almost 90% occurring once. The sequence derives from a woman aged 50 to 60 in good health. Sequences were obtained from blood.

This chain's CDR3 is CASSLTQWNYGYTF. The CDR3 DNA sequence: TGTGCCAGCAGCTTAACACAGTGGAACTATGGCTACACCTTC. The chain joins TRBV7-2 to TRBJ1-2; D is uncertain. Germline V gene lookup returns CDR1 SGHTA and CDR2 FQGNSA. V was cut by 2 bases and J by 2 bases, with 9 bases left in between. This CDR3 spans 14 amino acids. Full variable domain (rest looked up from reference TRBV7-2 and TRBJ1-2): GAGVSQSPSNKVTEKGKDVELRCDPISGHTALYWYRQSLGQGLEFLIYFQGNSAPDKSGLPSDRFSAERTGGSVSTLTIQRTQQEDSAVYLCASSLTQWNYGYTFGSGTRLTVV.